The clone carrying this TCR beta chain occurred once. These data belong to a study of blood T cell repertoires in COVID-19. The repertoire was sequenced with immunoSEQ multiplex PCR; TCRdb's copy has only in-frame clones and lacks some. The sample holds roughly 16,000 clones, approximately 91% seen once. Germline loops: CDR1 LGHNA, CDR2 YNFKEQ. V was pared by 0 bases and J by 6 bases, with 9 bases of the junction left unmatched. The CDR3 extends over 17 amino acids. This rearrangement joins TRBV4-2 to TRBJ2-1; 9 bases align to TRBD2. This clonotype was sampled from a woman of 80 years or more with COVID-19, enrolled during active disease. The material sequenced was peripheral blood. The CDR3 reads CASSQDRSTSGGNEQFF. The CDR3 nucleotides read TGTGCCAGCAGCCAAGATCGATCGACTAGCGGAGGCAATGAGCAGTTCTTC.